This T cell receptor (beta chain) was captured by sequencing in a study of cytomegalovirus exposure and HLA in healthy donors. Study context: The 110 million or so unique TCR beta sequences, from around 200 million T cells, were found by an earlier analysis.

The CDR3 loop spans 15 amino acids. Losses at the gene ends were 2 bases for V and 6 bases for J; bases not matched to a gene: 4. Germline V CDR1 and CDR2: MNHNS, SASEGT. Both 60 Vbeta primers and 13 Jbeta primers went into the PCR. Using immunoSEQ multiplex PCR, the repertoire was profiled, and TCRdb retains in-frame clones only, with some absent. The sample yields 95,000 to 150,000 clones, 72% seen once. Study observations and caveats: Later genetic work tied a missense DCLRE1C variant to beta-chain V and J trimming. DRB1 showed the most TCR associations and HLA-C the fewest in a later analysis, as rates varied by HLA locus. Reportedly, a later analysis found an Asian-associated ancestry cluster had fewer N-insertions than the approximately 700-donor mean.

In regard to this clone: Its antigen remains unknown.

V and J are TRBV6-1 and TRBJ2-1, with 10 bases fitting TRBD2. The sequencing input was PBMCs. The receptor comes from a man aged 25-45 years in good health and CMV-seronegative. CDR3 protein: CASSELAGGSNEQFF. The CDR3 region has the DNA TGTGCCAGCAGTGAATTAGCGGGGGGATCCAATGAGCAGTTCTTC.